This T cell receptor beta chain stems from a study of shared clonotypes between healthy human individuals. Regarding the study as a whole: Memory subsets generally showed smaller estimated richness than naive subsets did.

This clone showed up just once. Its antigen is unknown. Some clones are missing from TCRdb's copy, which holds only in-frame ones; the method was immunoSEQ multiplex PCR. This table has about 380,000 clones, 90% to 97% appearing once. CD8 memory was a combination that joined CD45RO+ cells with CCR7-negative CD45RA+ TemRA cells. This clonotype was obtained from a man younger than 45 in good health. The material sequenced was memory CD8+ T cells sorted from blood. Specified subset: CD45RO+ cells pooled with CCR7-negative TemRA cells.

CDR3 sequence reads: CASSYSGTGAQETQYF. CDR3 DNA sequence: TGTGCCAGCAGTTACTCTGGGACAGGGGCTCAAGAGACCCAGTACTTC. The chain joins TRBV6-5 to TRBJ2-5; 10 bases align to TRBD1. CDR1 is MNHEY, CDR2 SVGAGI, per germline. Trimming cost V 0 bases and J 2 bases; bases outside gene matches: 3. The CDR3 has 16 amino acids.